The 28 T cell receptor beta chains below all came from one sample that was sequenced in a study of neurological immune-mediated disorders. Stated time point: longitudinal time-point 3. One entry per CDR3 protein results from TCRdb running MiXCR on the 5' RACE reads. The table lists around 97,000 distinct CDR3 sequences, more than 10% of them singletons. Sequences were obtained from PBMCs. These receptors all come from a female donor with HTLV-1-associated myelopathy (HAM/TSP).

This clonotype was picked up many times. This chain uses TRBV11-2 with TRBJ1-1; 7 positions agree with TRBD1. Trimming took 5 bases from V and 10 from J; bases not matched to a gene: 19. The CDR3 length is 16 residues. CDR1 is SGHAT and CDR2 is FQNNGV in the germline V gene. The CDR3 bases are TGTGCCAGCAGCGACGGGCGGGCAAACAGGGGAGGGCGAGCTTTCTTT. Encoded protein: CASSDGRANRGGRAFF. Using reference TRBV11-2 and TRBJ1-1 for the parts outside the CDR3, the full variable domain is EAGVAQSPRYKIIEKRQSVAFWCNPISGHATLYWYQQILGQGPKLLIQFQNNGVVDDSQLPKDRFSAERLKGVDSTLKIQPAKLEDSAVYLCASSDGRANRGGRAFFGQGTRLTVV.

This clonotype was detected many times. The chain recombines TRBV5-1 with TRBJ2-1, with TRBD2 matching 10 bases. The CDR3 is made up of 11 amino acids. J lost 15 bases, V lost 3 bases, and 3 bases had no gene match. Germline V lookup: CDR1 SGHRS, CDR2 YFSETQ. As DNA, the CDR3 is TGCGCCAGCAGCTCCGGGACTAGCGCGTTCTTC. This translates into CASSSGTSAFF.

This clonotype was picked up many times. The V and J genes are TRBV20-1 and TRBJ2-1; possibly TRBD2 for D (6 bases). The V and J ends lost 7 bases and 4 bases respectively, with 14 bases between them. The CDR3 is 13 amino acids. The germline V gene encodes CDR1 DFQATT and CDR2 SNEGSKA (reference sequence). In DNA, the CDR3 is TGCAGTGGCCGGGACTCAATATACAATGAGCAGTTCTTC. This sequence encodes CSGRDSIYNEQFF.

This clonotype was observed at least ten times. The chain combines TRBV5-1 with TRBJ2-2, with D tentatively TRBD1 (7 bases). Germline values: CDR1 SGHRS, CDR2 YFSETQ. V was shortened by 2 bases and J by 1 base, with 12 bases between the two germline ends. The CDR3 totals 16 residues. The CDR3 DNA reads as TGCGCCAGCAGCTTTCACAGGGGACTGAACACCGGGGAGCTGTTTTTT. It encodes CASSFHRGLNTGELFF.

This clonotype was counted many times. The chain links TRBV5-1 to TRBJ1-1; D is ambiguous. Germline-derived CDR1 and CDR2 are SGHRS and YFSETQ. V dropped 0 bases and J dropped 3 bases, with 0 bases sitting between them. The CDR3 totals 11 residues. The CDR3 bases are TGCGCCAGCAGCTTGGACACTGAAGCTTTCTTT. It specifies CASSLDTEAFF. Looking up the rest from reference TRBV5-1 and TRBJ1-1 gives the full variable domain: KAGVTQTPRYLIKTRGQQVTLSCSPISGHRSVSWYQQTPGQGLQFLFEYFSETQRNKGNFPGRFSGRQFSNSRSEMNVSTLELGDSALYLCASSLDTEAFFGQGTRLTVV.

This clonotype was detected ten times or more. V usage is TRBV5-1 and J usage is TRBJ1-1, with 8 bases identical to TRBD1. This CDR3 spans 13 amino acids. V trimming: 4 bases; J trimming: 7 bases; junction bases outside the gene matches: 6. Germline CDR1 and CDR2: SGHRS and YFSETQ. The CDR3 loop reads CASSLQGAIEAFF. The CDR3, as DNA: TGCGCCAGCAGCCTTCAGGGGGCGATTGAAGCTTTCTTT.

This clonotype was counted many times. This chain links TRBV20-1 with TRBJ2-3; weak D call: TRBD2 (7 bases). The ends were cut back, 6 bases at V and 4 bases at J, with 20 bases in the middle. There are 15 residues in the CDR3. Looked up from germline, CDR1 is DFQATT and CDR2 is SNEGSKA (reference sequence). The CDR3 coding sequence is TGCAGTGCCATACGGGGGGCGTCCCGGGCAGATACGCAGTATTTT. It translates to CSAIRGASRADTQYF.

This clonotype came up many times. The J gene is TRBJ2-3, the V gene TRBV5-6, with 8 bases lining up with TRBD2. Unmatched junction bases numbered 8, after V lost 2 bases and J lost 6 bases. The CDR3 runs to 15 residues. The germline V gene encodes CDR1 SGHDT and CDR2 YYEEEE. This chain's CDR3 is CASSFVAGRVDTQYF. The CDR3 bases are TGTGCCAGCAGCTTTGTAGCGGGGAGAGTGGATACGCAGTATTTT.

This clonotype showed up many times. One end of the junction varies from germline; a read error may be responsible. This chain connects TRBV15 to TRBJ2-1; D gene uncertain. CDR1 is LNHNV, CDR2 YYDKDF, per germline (reference sequence). This CDR3 comprises 18 residues. The CDR3, as DNA: TGTGCTACCAGCAGAGAGGCCTCGAGGCCGCGGTCCTACAATGAGCAGTTCTTC. It specifies CATSREASRPRSYNEQFF.

This clonotype was detected many times. This chain links TRBV28 with TRBJ2-4, with D uncertain. Trimming removed 1 base from V and 7 bases from J, with 11 bases in between. The CDR3 is 14 residues long. Germline lookup yields CDR1 MDHEN and CDR2 SYDVKM. In DNA, the CDR3 is TGTGCCAGCAGTTTATCGAACAGCCTGAACATTCAGTACTTC. Translation: CASSLSNSLNIQYF.

This clonotype was seen once. A junction boundary mismatches the germline segment, possibly from a read error. V gene TRBV5-1 combines with J gene TRBJ2-6; D tentatively fits TRBD1 or TRBD2 (5 bases each). The germline V gene has CDR1 SGHRS and CDR2 YFSETQ. The CDR3 is 16 residues long. The CDR3 sequence: CASSLDGGYGANVLAF. The CDR3 nucleotides are TGCGCCAGCAGCTTGGATGGTGGGTACGGGGCCAACGTCCTGGCTTTC.

Many counts were recorded for this clonotype. The J gene is TRBJ2-5, the V gene TRBV7-9; 8 nucleotides match TRBD2. CDR1 and CDR2 (germline): SEHNR, FQNEAQ (reference sequence). The V gene end was trimmed by 4 bases and the J gene end by 5 bases; junction bases not matched to a gene: 6. This CDR3 spans 14 amino acids. The CDR3 loop reads CASSSGTRGETQYF. The CDR3 nucleotides are TGTGCCAGCAGCTCCGGGACTAGGGGGGAGACCCAGTACTTC.

This clonotype was recorded at least ten times. The V call is TRBV5-1, the J call TRBJ1-2, with 8 bases matching TRBD1. J was trimmed by 1 base and V by 1 base; bases with no gene match: 3. Germline V lookup: CDR1 SGHRS, CDR2 YFSETQ. The CDR3 is made up of 15 amino acids. CDR3 in DNA: TGCGCCAGCAGCTTGATGGACAGGGTTAACTATGGCTACACCTTC. It translates to CASSLMDRVNYGYTF.

This clonotype appeared many times. The chain carries TRBV7-9 and TRBJ2-2, with 7 bases lining up with TRBD1. The germline V gene encodes CDR1 SEHNR and CDR2 FQNEAQ (reference sequence). The CDR3 runs to 15 residues. The J segment lost 3 bases and the V segment lost 5 bases, leaving 6 bases of the junction unmatched. In nucleotides, the CDR3 is TGTGCCAGCAGCAGCCGGGACAGACACACCGGGGAGCTGTTTTTT. Translating it yields CASSSRDRHTGELFF.

This clonotype was found many times. The chain is built from TRBV15 and TRBJ2-3; no firm D call. Germline V gives CDR1 LNHNV, CDR2 YYDKDF (reference sequence). CDR3 length equals 15 residues. The V end lost 0 bases, the J end lost 2 bases, and 9 bases lay between the germline ends. CDR3 DNA sequence: TGTGCCACCAGCAGAGAGGCACTTAACACAGATACGCAGTATTTT. Translating it yields CATSREALNTDTQYF. The entire variable domain, with the rest obtained from reference TRBV15 and TRBJ2-3, is as follows: DAMVIQNPRYQVTQFGKPVTLSCSQTLNHNVMYWYQQKSSQAPKLLFHYYDKDFNNEADTPDNFQSRRPNTSFCFLDIRSPGLGDTAMYLCATSREALNTDTQYFGPGTRLTVL.

Many counts were recorded for this clonotype. The chain employs TRBV5-6 and TRBJ1-1, with a weak D call TRBD1 (6 bases). V was cut by 4 bases and J by 5 bases, with 15 bases left in between. Germline loops: CDR1 SGHDT, CDR2 YYEEEE. CDR3 size: 14 residues. DNA of the CDR3: TGTGCCAGCAGCCCAGGGGTATCAGGGACTGAAGCTTTCTTT. Its translation: CASSPGVSGTEAFF.

The chain uses TRBV4-2 and TRBJ1-2; D gene unclear. The germline V gene has CDR1 LGHNA and CDR2 YNFKEQ. The CDR3 runs to 16 residues. Trimming shortened V by 1 base and J by 1 base, and 13 bases separated the two germline ends. The CDR3, as DNA: TGTGCCAGCAGCCAAGCCCGCGAGGAGATTAACTATGGCTACACCTTC. Its protein is CASSQAREEINYGYTF.

This clonotype was seen repeatedly, ten times or more. J is TRBJ2-5 and V is TRBV5-1; D not resolved. The CDR3 totals 12 residues. Germline CDR1 is SGHRS and CDR2 is YFSETQ. Trimming pared 4 bases from V and 1 base from J, leaving 5 bases between. The CDR3 reads CASSAPQETQYF. The CDR3, as DNA: TGCGCCAGCAGCGCCCCCCAAGAGACCCAGTACTTC.

The table lists this clonotype with many counts. The chain recombines TRBV20-1 with TRBJ1-1, with D uncertain. CDR1 is DFQATT, CDR2 SNEGSKA, per germline (reference sequence). This CDR3 region has 13 residues. V lost 6 bases and J 6 bases, leaving 17 bases between the germline ends. The DNA for the CDR3 is TGCAGTGCCTGGGCAGGAGATATGGCTGAAGCTTTCTTT. It codes for CSAWAGDMAEAFF.

A single count supports this clonotype. The rearrangement joins TRBV18 to TRBJ2-1, with 14 bases matching TRBD2. V trimming: 3 bases; J trimming: 10 bases; junction bases outside the gene matches: 2. Per germline, CDR1 KGHSH and CDR2 LQKENI. The CDR3 has 14 amino acids. CDR3 coding DNA: TGTGCCAGCTCACCTTGGACTAGCGGGGGGGAGCAGTTCTTC. Its translation: CASSPWTSGGEQFF.

This clonotype was seen at least ten times. The CDR3 DNA reads as TGCGCCAGCAGCTTGATGTCACTAGCGGGTCCCTACGAGCAGTACTTC. Translated: CASSLMSLAGPYEQYF. The V gene is TRBV5-1, the J gene TRBJ2-7, with 9 positions matching TRBD2. Germline assignment: CDR1 SGHRS and CDR2 YFSETQ. The CDR3 sequence is 16 residues long. With 1 base clipped from V and 2 bases from J, the junction kept 7 bases outside the gene matches.

The sample holds many counts of this clonotype. The V gene is TRBV5-1, the J gene TRBJ2-7; D could derive from TRBD1 or TRBD2 (5 bases each). Germline V gene lookup returns CDR1 SGHRS and CDR2 YFSETQ. This CDR3 spans 14 amino acids. The ends were cut back, 3 bases at V and 3 bases at J, with 13 bases in the middle. In DNA, the CDR3 is TGCGCCAGCAGCTCACGGGACGGAGGCTACGAGCAGTACTTC. Protein sequence: CASSSRDGGYEQYF.

The chain carries TRBV28 and TRBJ2-3; D could derive from TRBD1 or TRBD2 (6 bases each). Germline V lookup: CDR1 MDHEN, CDR2 SYDVKM. V lost 11 bases, J lost 3 bases, and 15 bases lay in between. The CDR3 has 13 amino acids. Here the CDR3 reads CAEAGGGTDTQYF. The CDR3 DNA reads TGTGCCGAAGCAGGAGGGGGAACAGATACGCAGTATTTT.

This clonotype showed up many times. The chain joins TRBV5-1 to TRBJ2-7, with 11 nucleotides matching TRBD2. The germline gives CDR1 SGHRS, CDR2 YFSETQ. The length of the CDR3 is 16 residues. Trimming took 0 bases from V and 4 from J; bases not matched to a gene: 6. The CDR3 here is CASSLGGTSGLYEQYF. CDR3 coding DNA: TGCGCCAGCAGCTTGGGGGGGACTAGCGGATTATACGAGCAGTACTTC.

This clonotype has a count of ten or more. The rearrangement links TRBV7-9 to TRBJ2-6; TRBD1 is a possible D gene (5 bases). Looked up from germline, CDR1 is SEHNR and CDR2 is FQNEAQ (reference sequence). The CDR3 is 14 residues long. The V end lost 3 bases, the J end lost 4 bases, and 7 bases lay between the germline ends. The CDR3 sequence: CASSFREGANVLTF. DNA for the CDR3: TGTGCCAGCAGCTTCAGGGAAGGGGCCAACGTCCTGACTTTC.

To note about this clonotype: A read error is possible here, since a much larger clone lies one base away. The rearrangement links TRBV29-1 to TRBJ1-1; D is ambiguous. The CDR3 contains 12 residues. Germline values: CDR1 SQVTM, CDR2 ANQGSEA. Trimming took 2 bases from V and 4 from J, leaving 8 bases between them. This chain's CDR3 is CSVETVSTEAFF. Here the CDR3 DNA reads TGCAGCGTTGAAACAGTGAGCACTGAAGCTTTCTTT.

This clonotype was found many times. J is TRBJ2-1 and V is TRBV2; TRBD1 might be the D (5 bases). Germline V gene data show CDR1 as SNHLY and CDR2 as FYNNEI. Trimming shortened V by 1 base and J by 0 bases, and 13 bases separated the two germline ends. The CDR3 has 17 residues. The chain's CDR3 is CASSEGGASSSYNEQFF. In nucleotides, the CDR3 is TGTGCCAGCAGTGAAGGTGGGGCCTCGAGCTCCTACAATGAGCAGTTCTTC.

The chain joins TRBV5-1 to TRBJ2-5, with TRBD1 identical over 7 bases. Germline V gene sequence: CDR1 SGHRS, CDR2 YFSETQ. CDR3 size: 14 residues. V was clipped by 4 bases and J by 12 bases; unmatched bases: 15. The CDR3 protein is CASSPGQRVETKYF. The CDR3 region has the DNA TGCGCCAGCAGCCCGGGACAGAGGGTGGAGACAAAGTACTTC.